The next 18 T cell receptor beta chains were all read from a single sample in a study of CD8 T cells in Susac syndrome. Random-hexamer reverse transcription was applied to roughly 0.45 to 1 ug RNA. TCRdb processed the immunoSEQ multiplex PCR reads anew with MiXCR; each CDR3 protein has one entry. The table lists approximately 300,000 distinct CDR3 sequences, approximately 85% of them singletons. Material for sequencing was CD8+ T cells from PBMCs. These receptors were collected from a human donor with multiple sclerosis.

This chain connects TRBV29-1 to TRBJ1-2; a possible D gene is TRBD1 (6 bases). The V gene lost 4 bases and the J gene lost 0 bases, with 9 bases spanning the gap. The germline CDR1 and CDR2 sequences are SQVTM and ANQGSEA. The CDR3 runs to 13 residues. The CDR3 nucleotides read TGCAGCGTTGTTAACAGGGCTAACTATGGCTACACCTTC. Protein: CSVVNRANYGYTF. Looking up the rest from reference TRBV29-1 and TRBJ1-2 gives the full variable domain: SAVISQKPSRDICQRGTSLTIQCQVDSQVTMMFWYRQQPGQSLTLIATANQGSEATYESGFVIDKFPISRPNLTFSTLTVSNMSPEDSSIYLCSVVNRANYGYTFGSGTRLTVV.

The gene calls are TRBV7-9 and TRBJ1-3, with D perhaps TRBD1 (5 bases). The V gene's germline CDR1 is SEHNR and CDR2 FQNEAQ (reference sequence). The CDR3 length is 16 residues. The V and J ends lost 1 base and 2 bases respectively, with 12 bases between them. CDR3 protein: CASSLVSPGPGNTIYF. CDR3 DNA sequence: TGTGCCAGCAGCTTAGTTTCACCGGGGCCTGGAAACACCATATATTTT.

The chain is built from TRBV4-3 and TRBJ2-1; D unresolved. V was cut by 0 bases and J by 6 bases, with 24 bases left in between. The CDR3 has 19 residues. Germline CDR1 LGHNA, CDR2 YSLEER. CDR3 in DNA: TGCGCCAGCAGCCAAGATCCCCCTACGACGTACCTTACGGGCAATGAGCAGTTCTTC. As protein: CASSQDPPTTYLTGNEQFF.

This clonotype was picked up a small number of times. The chain is built from TRBV6-1 and TRBJ2-7; TRBD2 matches at 7 bases. The CDR3 has 15 residues. CDR1 is MNHNS, CDR2 SASEGT, per germline. V shed 2 bases and J 3 bases; nucleotides not matched to a gene: 7. CDR3 sequence: CASSESGGPLYEQYF. CDR3 in DNA: TGTGCCAGCAGTGAATCGGGAGGCCCCCTCTACGAGCAGTACTTC.

The chain links TRBV3-1 to TRBJ2-7; the match to TRBD1 covers 10 bases. The CDR3 loop spans 15 amino acids. The V segment lost 4 bases and the J segment 4 bases; nucleotides outside the gene matches: 7. CDR1 LGHDT and CDR2 YNNKEL come from the germline V gene (reference sequence). CDR3 DNA: TGTGCCAGCAGCCCCCGGGACAGGGGACATTACGAGCAGTACTTC. It yields the protein CASSPRDRGHYEQYF.

V is TRBV7-9 and J is TRBJ2-7, with D unclear. V lost 3 bases and J 6 bases, leaving 12 bases between the germline ends. Germline V gives CDR1 SEHNR, CDR2 FQNEAQ (reference sequence). This CDR3 contains 13 residues. The CDR3 loop reads CASSFPSKGEQYF. The CDR3, as DNA: TGTGCCAGCAGCTTCCCCAGCAAGGGCGAGCAGTACTTC.

The gene calls are TRBV7-9 and TRBJ1-1, with no clear D. The V end lost 3 bases, the J end lost 3 bases, and 5 bases lay between the germline ends. Germline assignment: CDR1 SEHNR and CDR2 FQNEAQ (reference sequence). The CDR3 is made up of 12 amino acids. The CDR3 loop reads CASSFWDTEAFF. The DNA of the CDR3 is TGTGCCAGCAGCTTCTGGGACACTGAAGCTTTCTTT.

The V call is TRBV24-1, the J call TRBJ2-3, with D perhaps TRBD1 (6 bases). Trimming pared 7 bases from V and 0 bases from J, leaving 16 bases between. CDR1 is KGHDR and CDR2 is SFDVKD in the germline V gene. The CDR3 is 16 residues long. CDR3: CATSGLQGLSTDTQYF. The CDR3 DNA reads TGTGCCACCAGCGGGTTACAGGGTTTGAGCACAGATACGCAGTATTTT.

The chain links TRBV28 to TRBJ1-2; D ambiguous. CDR3 length equals 12 residues. Looked up from germline, CDR1 is MDHEN and CDR2 is SYDVKM. Trimming took 3 bases from V and 5 from J, leaving 7 bases between them. The CDR3 reads CASSFYSYGYTF. The CDR3 bases are TGTGCCAGCAGTTTTTACAGTTATGGCTACACCTTC.

The chain carries TRBV20-1 and TRBJ2-7, with TRBD2 matching 12 bases. V lost 3 bases and J lost 2; bases outside the gene matches: 17. This CDR3 contains 19 residues. Germline V gene sequence: CDR1 DFQATT, CDR2 SNEGSKA (reference sequence). CDR3 protein: CSASWLAGGPNYWAYEQYF. CDR3 DNA sequence: TGCAGTGCTAGTTGGCTAGCGGGAGGGCCGAACTACTGGGCCTACGAGCAGTACTTC.

The rearrangement uses TRBV4-3 and TRBJ2-6; the D gene is possibly TRBD2 (6 bases). The V gene lost 0 bases and the J gene lost 0 bases, with 15 bases spanning the gap. Germline lookup yields CDR1 LGHNA and CDR2 YSLEER. CDR3 length: 19 amino acids. CDR3 in amino acids: CASSQDTAPRGSGANVLTF. The CDR3 DNA follows: TGCGCCAGCAGCCAAGATACGGCCCCGCGGGGCTCTGGGGCCAACGTCCTGACTTTC.

The chain combines TRBV28 with TRBJ2-5, with 11 bases lining up with TRBD2. This CDR3 spans 16 amino acids. V lost 5 bases, J lost 4 bases, and 9 bases stayed unmatched. Germline V gives CDR1 MDHEN, CDR2 SYDVKM. CDR3 residues: CASSRTSGYHRETQYF. The CDR3 bases are TGTGCCAGCAGTCGGACTAGCGGGTACCACAGAGAGACCCAGTACTTC.

The J gene is TRBJ1-4, the V gene TRBV7-6, with unresolved D. The germline gives CDR1 SGHVS, CDR2 FNYEAQ. The CDR3 is 17 residues long. V lost 5 bases and J lost 3, with 19 bases in between. CDR3 DNA: TGTGCCAGCAGCACCTCAATTTTAGGGTCGTCTAATGAAAAACTGTTTTTT. It specifies CASSTSILGSSNEKLFF.

The gene calls are TRBV3-1 and TRBJ2-7; 11 bases line up with TRBD1. Germline V gene data show CDR1 as LGHDT and CDR2 as YNNKEL (reference sequence). The CDR3 contains 17 residues. J was trimmed by 5 bases and V by 2 bases; bases with no gene match: 11. The CDR3 loop reads CASSQRRGTGGPHEQYF. In DNA form, the CDR3 reads TGTGCCAGCAGCCAAAGAAGGGGGACAGGGGGACCCCACGAGCAGTACTTC.

The gene calls are TRBV7-2 and TRBJ1-5, with a possible D match to TRBD1 (5 bases). Trimming took off 3 bases at V and 0 bases at J, with 15 bases between the two ends. CDR1 and CDR2 (germline): SGHTA, FQGNSA. CDR3 length: 17 amino acids. The CDR3 coding sequence is TGTGCCAGCAGCTTTGGAGGTTGGGGCTATAGCAATCAGCCCCAGCATTTT. This translates into CASSFGGWGYSNQPQHF.

This chain connects TRBV6-5 to TRBJ1-1; D is unclear. There are 14 residues in the CDR3. Between the trimmed V and J ends, which lost 2 bases and 4 bases, there was a span of 11 bases. Germline V gives CDR1 MNHEY, CDR2 SVGAGI. The CDR3 reads CASSYGPGFTEAFF. In nucleotides, the CDR3 is TGTGCCAGCAGTTACGGCCCTGGATTCACTGAAGCTTTCTTT.

This rearrangement joins TRBV12-3 or TRBV12-4 to TRBJ2-5, with unresolved D. The CDR3 spans 14 residues. V shed 2 bases and J shed 2 bases, with 9 bases lying between them. Here the CDR3 reads CASSLWQDQETQYF. For the CDR3, the DNA is TGTGCCAGCAGTTTATGGCAGGATCAAGAGACCCAGTACTTC.

This chain connects TRBV6-5 to TRBJ1-1; D not certain. The CDR3 contains 14 residues. Germline V gene lookup returns CDR1 MNHEY and CDR2 SVGAGI. The V end lost 1 base, the J end lost 5 bases, and 11 bases lay between the germline ends. CDR3 amino acids: CASSYFREGTEAFF. The CDR3 nucleotides read TGTGCCAGCAGTTACTTCCGTGAGGGAACTGAAGCTTTCTTT.